This T cell receptor (beta chain) was captured in a study of blood T cell repertoires in COVID-19. Background on the study: In each case, the material was cDNA or gDNA derived from T cells, B-cell-depleted T cells, or PBMCs.

This CDR3 has 16 residues. Looked up from germline, CDR1 is SGDLS and CDR2 is YYNGEE. J lost 4 bases, V lost 0 bases, and 6 bases had no gene match. Original analysis: Amplification from reference gene primers served as the basis for estimated nucleated cell counts. Data came from immunoSEQ multiplex PCR; TCRdb stores just in-frame clones and leaves some out. V, J and clone size derive from that table, while D and trimming were established from the DNA sequence. The sample has about 170,000 clones; less than 85% are singletons. The sequence came from a human donor with acute or convalescent COVID-19. The donor label of this sample is uncertain. The J gene is TRBJ2-3, the V gene TRBV9; 9 nucleotides match TRBD1. The sequenced sample was peripheral blood. The CDR3 reads CASSVVGTGSPDTQYF. The CDR3 coding sequence is TGTGCCAGCAGCGTAGTTGGGACAGGGTCTCCAGATACGCAGTATTTT. Using reference TRBV9 and TRBJ2-3 for the parts outside the CDR3, the full variable domain is DSGVTQTPKHLITATGQRVTLRCSPRSGDLSVYWYQQSLDQGLQFLIQYYNGEERAKGNILERFSAQQFPDLHSELNLSSLELGDSALYFCASSVVGTGSPDTQYFGPGTRLTVL.